This TCR beta chain was profiled in a study of CD4 T cells in relation to SARS-CoV-2 and coronaviruses. TCRdb keeps only in-frame clones here, not all; method: immunoSEQ multiplex PCR. This table has 25,000 to 30,000 clones, about three quarters appearing once. Germline CDR1 SNHLY, CDR2 FYNNEI. The V gene lost 7 bases and the J gene lost 7 bases, with 16 bases spanning the gap. This CDR3 comprises 13 residues. For this clone: Its antigen is as yet unknown.

Before the COVID-19 pandemic, during about 2011-2019, CD4+ T cells were taken from unexposed donors. Isolation of CD4+ T cells took place after less than 11 days in culture. Fresh IL-2 medium replaced half the medium on days 3 and 7. V usage is TRBV2 and J usage is TRBJ1-2, with a tentative D call TRBD1 (5 bases). The TCR originated in a human donor in good health. The sample taken for sequencing was CD4+ T cells from PBMCs, cultured in vitro. Here the CDR3 reads CASMEDTQGGYTF. DNA for the CDR3: TGTGCCAGCATGGAAGACACCCAGGGTGGCTACACCTTC.